This TCR beta chain was recovered during a study of T cells in Graves' hyperthyroidism and ophthalmopathy. Researchers amplified the TCR beta CDR3 regions from RNA transcripts. The primer set for the first-round RT-PCR of the TCR CDR3 was HTBI. MiXCR, run by TCRdb on the multiplex PCR reads, gives a single entry per CDR3 protein. The sample comprises some 720,000 distinct CDR3 sequences, about 15% of which are singletons, and around 7.7% rests with the top ten. This clonotype was observed at least ten times. Sequenced sample: blood. The receptor was derived from a man aged 18 to 30 with Graves' hyperthyroidism.

The CDR3: CASSLTPGGTHNEQFF. The CDR3, as DNA: TGTGCCAGCAGCTTGACGCCAGGGGGCACTCACAATGAGCAGTTCTTC. The chain is built from TRBV7-9 and TRBJ2-1, with 8 bases identical to TRBD1. Trimming cost V 3 bases and J 5 bases; bases outside gene matches: 9. CDR3 length: 16 amino acids. In germline, CDR1 is SEHNR, CDR2 FQNEAQ (reference sequence).